This T cell receptor beta chain was recorded in a study of graft-versus-host responses after intestinal transplantation. Study-level information: Among the recipients, all got anti-thymocyte globulin induction and then tacrolimus and steroids for roughly three years.

Here immunoSEQ multiplex PCR was the method, and the copy in TCRdb shows in-frame clones only, minus some. The repertoire holds about 45,000 clones, with about 91% as singletons. Note on this clone: This sample includes further DNA sequences coding for the same CDR3.

The V gene lost 0 bases and the J gene lost 5 bases, with 2 bases spanning the gap. The CDR3 extends over 11 amino acids. The germline CDR1 and CDR2 sequences are SGHDT and YYEEEE. The source of this sequence is a human patient who received an intestinal transplant, so some T cells may come from the graft donor. The chain combines TRBV5-6 with TRBJ1-1; D is ambiguous. Sample: PBMCs, taken 524 days after transplant. The CDR3 DNA sequence: TGTGCCAGCAGCTTGGGGACTGAAGCTTTCTTT. Its protein product is CASSLGTEAFF. The variable domain in full, completed from reference TRBV5-6 and TRBJ1-1, reads DAGVTQSPTHLIKTRGQQVTLRCSPKSGHDTVSWYQQALGQGPQFIFQYYEEEERQRGNFPDRFSGHQFPNYSSELNVNALLLGDSALYLCASSLGTEAFFGQGTRLTVV.